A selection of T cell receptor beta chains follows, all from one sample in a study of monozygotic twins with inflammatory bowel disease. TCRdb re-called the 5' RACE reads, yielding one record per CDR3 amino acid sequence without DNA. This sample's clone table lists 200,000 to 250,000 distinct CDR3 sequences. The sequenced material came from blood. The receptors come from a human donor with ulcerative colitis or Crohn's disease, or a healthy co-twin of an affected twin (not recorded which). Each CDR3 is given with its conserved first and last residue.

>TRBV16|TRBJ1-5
CASSQYLGQGSDQPQHF
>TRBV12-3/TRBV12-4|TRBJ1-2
CASSFGTGGEYYGYTF
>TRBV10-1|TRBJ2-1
CASSESMSVPYNEQFF
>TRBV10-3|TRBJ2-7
CATRAWGAGNEQYF
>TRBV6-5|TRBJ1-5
CASSYPEKGDRSNQPQHF
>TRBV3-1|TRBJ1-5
CASSQAGQGHQPQHF
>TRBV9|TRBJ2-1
CASNPGGGGYNEQFF
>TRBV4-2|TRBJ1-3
CASSQDWWFWGARAIYTIYF
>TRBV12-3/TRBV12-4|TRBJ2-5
CASSPETSRQETQYF
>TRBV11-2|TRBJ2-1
CASSPAFQGNEQFF
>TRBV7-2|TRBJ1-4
CASSARDRNEKLFF
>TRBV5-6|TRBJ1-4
CASSLAPGNNEKLFF
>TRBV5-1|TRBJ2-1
CASSLGASFLPNEQFF
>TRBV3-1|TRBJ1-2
CASSQESAGQGYTF
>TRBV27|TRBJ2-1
CATNPGGRSYNEQFF
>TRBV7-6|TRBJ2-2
CASIKAGGPDGELFF
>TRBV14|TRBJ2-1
CASSQDFLRNSYNEQFF
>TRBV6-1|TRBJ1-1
CASNNQGARSTEAFF
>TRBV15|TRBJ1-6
CATSRSLRGSPLHF